The clone carrying this T cell receptor (beta chain) was seen once. Its antigen is unidentified. The data derive from a study of cytomegalovirus exposure and HLA in healthy donors. Study outcomes and limitations: Analysis performed later found more than 15,000 TCR beta sequences associated with HLA alleles at 0.05 false discovery rate.

Although they were nominally healthy when sampled, donors likely had unrecorded immune exposures. Primers: 60 Vbeta forward and 13 Jbeta reverse. The data were produced by immunoSEQ multiplex PCR, yet TCRdb's version contains in-frame clones alone and is incomplete. The repertoire holds some 85,000 clones, with about 80% as singletons. Sequences were obtained from PBMCs. The source is a male donor in good health and CMV-seronegative.

CDR3 residues: CATPGQGYEQYF. As DNA, the CDR3 is TGTGCCACTCCGGGACAGGGTTACGAGCAGTACTTC. V is TRBV6-5 and J is TRBJ2-7; 9 bases align to TRBD1. The CDR3 loop spans 12 amino acids. Germline assignment: CDR1 MNHEY and CDR2 SVGAGI. V was pared by 10 bases and J by 4 bases, with 5 bases of the junction left unmatched.